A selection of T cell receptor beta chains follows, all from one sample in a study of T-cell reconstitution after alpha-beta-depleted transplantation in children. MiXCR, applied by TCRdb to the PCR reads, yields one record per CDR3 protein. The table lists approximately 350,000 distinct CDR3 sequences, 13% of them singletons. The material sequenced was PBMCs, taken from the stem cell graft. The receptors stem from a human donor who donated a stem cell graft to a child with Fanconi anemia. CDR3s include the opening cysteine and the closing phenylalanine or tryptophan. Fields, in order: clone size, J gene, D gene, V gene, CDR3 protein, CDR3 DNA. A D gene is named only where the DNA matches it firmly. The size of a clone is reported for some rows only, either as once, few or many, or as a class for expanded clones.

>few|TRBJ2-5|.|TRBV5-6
CASSLGPWGYQETQYF
TGTGCCAGCAGCTTGGGCCCTTGGGGGTACCAAGAGACCCAGTACTTC
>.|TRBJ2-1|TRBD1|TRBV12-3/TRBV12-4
CASSSTGVGFNEQFF
TGTGCCAGCAGTTCGACAGGGGTCGGTTTCAATGAGCAGTTCTTC
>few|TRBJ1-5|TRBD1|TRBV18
CASSPLGTGENQPQHF
TGTGCCAGCTCACCCCTCGGGACAGGGGAGAACCAGCCCCAGCATTTT
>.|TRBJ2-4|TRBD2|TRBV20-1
CSATLDGGARNIQYF
TGCAGTGCTACGCTCGACGGGGGGGCGAGAAACATTCAGTACTTC
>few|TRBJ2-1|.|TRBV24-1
CATRRGNEQFF
TGTGCCACCCGTCGGGGGAACGAGCAGTTCTTC
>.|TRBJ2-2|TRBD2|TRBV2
CASSQTSGNSLGGELFF
TGTGCCAGCAGTCAGACTAGCGGGAACTCCCTTGGCGGGGAGCTGTTTTTT
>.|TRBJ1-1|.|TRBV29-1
CSVARGANTEAFF
TGCAGCGTTGCCCGGGGTGCGAACACTGAAGCTTTCTTT
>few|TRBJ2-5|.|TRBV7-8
CASRTDREGETQYF
TGTGCCAGCAGGACGGACAGGGAGGGAGAGACCCAGTACTTC
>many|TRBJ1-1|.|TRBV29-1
CSATTGTADTEAFF
TGCAGCGCTACCACCGGGACGGCCGACACTGAAGCTTTCTTT
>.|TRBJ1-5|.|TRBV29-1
CSVKEGGDQPQHF
TGCAGCGTCAAGGAAGGGGGAGACCAGCCCCAGCATTTT
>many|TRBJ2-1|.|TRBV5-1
CASSLTRNEQFF
TGCGCCAGCAGCTTGACTCGGAATGAGCAGTTCTTC
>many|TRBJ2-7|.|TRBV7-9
CASSHLPYEQYF
TGTGCCAGCAGTCACCTACCTTACGAGCAGTACTTC
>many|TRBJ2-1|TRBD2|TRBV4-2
CASSQEISGGAPQFF
TGTGCCAGCAGCCAAGAAATTAGCGGGGGCGCCCCCCAGTTCTTC
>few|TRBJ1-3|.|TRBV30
CAWSVQGNTIYF
TGTGCCTGGAGTGTTCAGGGAAACACCATATATTTT
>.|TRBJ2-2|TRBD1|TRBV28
CASRKLGTGPGELFF
TGTGCCAGCAGGAAACTCGGGACAGGCCCCGGGGAGCTGTTTTTT
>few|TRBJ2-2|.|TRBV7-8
CASSPSATNTGELFF
TGTGCCAGCAGTCCCTCTGCTACGAACACCGGGGAGCTGTTTTTT
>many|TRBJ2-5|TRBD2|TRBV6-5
CASSYSPSGGLGETQYF
TGTGCCAGCAGTTACTCGCCTAGCGGGGGGCTTGGGGAGACCCAGTACTTC
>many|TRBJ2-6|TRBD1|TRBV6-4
CASSTAGTAIPSGANVLTF
TGTGCCAGCAGCACCGCCGGGACAGCGATACCCTCTGGGGCCAACGTCCTGACTTTC
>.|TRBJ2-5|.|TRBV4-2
CASSQDLSGQETQYF
TGTGCCAGCAGCCAAGATTTAAGCGGCCAAGAGACCCAGTACTTC
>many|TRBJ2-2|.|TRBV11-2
CASSLSGRGTNTGELFF
TGTGCCAGCAGCTTAAGTGGAAGGGGGACAAACACCGGGGAGCTGTTTTTT
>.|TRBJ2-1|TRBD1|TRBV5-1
CASSLWGQGSNEQFF
TGCGCCAGCAGCTTGTGGGGACAGGGGTCCAATGAGCAGTTCTTC
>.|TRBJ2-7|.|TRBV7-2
CASSSVGRGEQYF
TGTGCCAGCAGCTCGGTGGGTCGGGGCGAGCAGTACTTC
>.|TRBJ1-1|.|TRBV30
CAWLNHGRTVEAFF
TGTGCCTGGCTGAATCACGGACGGACCGTCGAAGCTTTCTTT
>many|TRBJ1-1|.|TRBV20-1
CSATRQGLNTEAFF
TGCAGTGCTACGCGGCAGGGGTTGAACACTGAAGCTTTCTTT
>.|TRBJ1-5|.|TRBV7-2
CASSRVLGEGNQPQHF
TGTGCCAGCAGCCGGGTATTGGGGGAGGGCAATCAGCCCCAGCATTTT
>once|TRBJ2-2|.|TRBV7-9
CASINPGTQNTGELFF
TGTGCCAGCATCAATCCCGGGACCCAGAACACCGGGGAGCTGTTTTTT
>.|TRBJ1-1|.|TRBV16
CASSQSSGNTEAFF
TGTGCCAGCAGCCAATCGTCAGGGAACACTGAAGCTTTCTTT
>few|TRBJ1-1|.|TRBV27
CASTGGGSAEAFF
TGTGCCAGTACCGGCGGGGGGAGCGCTGAAGCTTTCTTT
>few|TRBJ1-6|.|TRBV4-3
CASSQFRASSYNSPLHF
TGCGCCAGCAGCCAATTTAGGGCCAGCTCCTATAATTCACCCCTCCACTTT
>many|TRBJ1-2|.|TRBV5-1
CASSLDSRGYTF
TGCGCCAGCAGCCTGGACAGTCGTGGCTACACCTTC
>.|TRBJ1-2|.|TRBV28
CASSLFNPLYGYTF
TGTGCCAGCAGTTTATTCAACCCCCTCTATGGCTACACCTTC
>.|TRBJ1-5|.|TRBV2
CASSTDGGLKTQHF
TGTGCCAGCAGTACCGACGGGGGGTTGAAGACCCAGCATTTT
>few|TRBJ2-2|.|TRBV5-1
CASKQAAANTGELFF
TGCGCCAGCAAACAGGCCGCCGCGAACACCGGGGAGCTGTTTTTT
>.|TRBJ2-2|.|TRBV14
CASSQVPAPGELFF
TGTGCCAGCAGCCAAGTTCCGGCTCCCGGGGAGCTGTTTTTT
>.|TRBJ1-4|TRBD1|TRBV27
CASSLDRVREKLFF
TGTGCCAGCAGTTTGGACAGGGTGCGAGAAAAACTGTTTTTT
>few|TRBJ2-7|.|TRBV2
CASRSLGEQYF
TGTGCCAGCAGAAGCCTGGGCGAGCAGTACTTC
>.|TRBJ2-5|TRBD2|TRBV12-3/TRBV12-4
CASRPTSGGGSETQYF
TGTGCCAGCAGGCCGACTAGCGGGGGAGGGTCAGAGACCCAGTACTTC
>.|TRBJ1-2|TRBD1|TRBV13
CASSSSRDSHVYGYTF
TGTGCCAGCAGCTCCTCGCGGGACAGTCACGTCTATGGCTACACCTTC
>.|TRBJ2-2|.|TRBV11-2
CASSSPGRAGELFF
TGTGCCAGCAGCTCTCCGGGACGGGCCGGGGAGCTGTTTTTT
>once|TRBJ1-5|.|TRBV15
CATSRDINQPQHF
TGTGCCACCAGCAGAGACATTAATCAGCCCCAGCATTTT
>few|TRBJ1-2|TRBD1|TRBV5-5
CASRLGDSLGRGYTF
TGTGCCAGCAGGTTGGGGGACAGCCTGGGTCGTGGCTACACCTTC
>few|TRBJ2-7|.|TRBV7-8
CASSLAHNSYEQYF
TGTGCCAGCAGCTTAGCTCACAACTCCTACGAGCAGTACTTC
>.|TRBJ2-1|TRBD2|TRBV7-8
CASSLVASGGNEQFF
TGTGCCAGCAGCTTAGTTGCTAGCGGGGGCAATGAGCAGTTCTTC
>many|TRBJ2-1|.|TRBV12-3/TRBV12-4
CASSLRGTFYNEQFF
TGTGCCAGCAGTTTACGGGGTACCTTCTACAATGAGCAGTTCTTC
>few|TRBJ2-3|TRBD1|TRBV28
CVTGRGHVDTQYF
TGTGTTACGGGCAGGGGGCACGTAGATACGCAGTATTTT
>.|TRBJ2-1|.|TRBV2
CASSEFGFTNEQFF
TGTGCCAGCAGTGAATTCGGGTTTACTAATGAGCAGTTCTTC
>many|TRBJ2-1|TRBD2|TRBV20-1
CSARDGSSGTTYNEQFF
TGCAGTGCTAGAGATGGATCTAGCGGGACGACCTACAATGAGCAGTTCTTC
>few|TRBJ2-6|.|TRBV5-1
CASSGTSGANVLTF
TGCGCCAGCAGCGGGACTTCTGGGGCCAACGTCCTGACTTTC
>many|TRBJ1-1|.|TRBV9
CASSARQETEAFF
TGTGCCAGCAGCGCCCGACAGGAAACTGAAGCTTTCTTT
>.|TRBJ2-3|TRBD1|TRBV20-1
CSASYRDRASTDTQYF
TGCAGTGCTAGCTACCGGGACAGGGCCAGTACAGATACGCAGTATTTT
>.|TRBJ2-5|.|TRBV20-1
CSASFTEQETQYF
TGCAGTGCTAGTTTCACAGAACAAGAGACCCAGTACTTC
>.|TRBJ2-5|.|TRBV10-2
CASSVKQLQETQYF
TGCGCCAGCAGTGTGAAGCAGCTCCAAGAGACCCAGTACTTC
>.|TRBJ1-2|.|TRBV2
CASTGTGTDPNYGYTF
TGTGCCAGCACAGGAACCGGGACGGATCCTAACTATGGCTACACCTTC
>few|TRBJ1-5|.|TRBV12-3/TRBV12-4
CASAAGDNQPQHF
TGTGCCAGCGCCGCAGGGGACAATCAGCCCCAGCATTTT
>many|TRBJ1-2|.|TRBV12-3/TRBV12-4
CASSFGYGYTF
TGTGCCAGCAGTTTTGGGTATGGCTACACCTTC
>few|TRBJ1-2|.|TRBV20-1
CSASFLANYGYTF
TGCAGTGCTAGTTTCCTAGCTAACTATGGCTACACCTTC